These T cell receptor beta chains were read from a single sample in a study of patients and donors after allogeneic stem cell transplantation. TCRdb redid the calling of the RT-PCR reads with MiXCR, one entry per CDR3 protein. Seen here are about 410,000 distinct CDR3 sequences, around 15% observed once, and the top ten hold less than 8%. Sequencing was performed on blood, either unsorted or a sorted T cell fraction (not recorded which). These receptors were obtained from a human donor who was either an allogeneic HSCT recipient or a stem cell or donor lymphocyte infusion donor (not recorded which). It is not recorded whose cells these are; they may come from a transplant donor. Each CDR3 is given without its conserved first and last residue.

v_call	j_call	cdr3_aa
TRBV2	TRBJ1-5	ASRGQGRQPQH
TRBV18	TRBJ1-3	ASSPPASSGNTIY
TRBV7-9	TRBJ2-4	ASSLVMHGGEY
TRBV28	TRBJ1-5	ASSTPGGGNQPQH
TRBV5-1	TRBJ2-1	ASSLVGEVYNEQF
TRBV7-2	TRBJ1-1	ASSLRQDLTGRAF
TRBV2	TRBJ1-6	ASSVDFFYNSPLH
TRBV2	TRBJ2-5	ASSEGTQY
TRBV18	TRBJ2-2	ASSPRGVPNTGELF
TRBV6-2/TRBV6-3	TRBJ2-2	ASSSNHGGSTGELF
TRBV20-1	TRBJ2-2	SADRPDDSGELF
TRBV12-3/TRBV12-4	TRBJ1-1	ASSLSLTSEAF
TRBV3-1	TRBJ2-1	ASSQISRTPYNEQF
TRBV5-1	TRBJ2-1	ASSLDSDYEQF
TRBV7-2	TRBJ1-2	ASSLNRGTEGYT
TRBV3-1	TRBJ1-1	ASSHGMNTEAF
TRBV7-6	TRBJ2-5	ASSLGLYRGNQETQY
TRBV5-1	TRBJ1-4	ASSPPGQLGGDEKLF
TRBV5-1	TRBJ2-3	ASSAVLAGGLDTQY
TRBV7-3	TRBJ2-4	ASSLSQVGNIQY
TRBV5-6	TRBJ2-5	ASSTPGEETQY
TRBV5-1	TRBJ2-5	ASSKGGTKTQY
TRBV24-1	TRBJ1-1	ATRGTKGGGEAF
TRBV4-3	TRBJ1-2	ASSHADYGYT
TRBV2	TRBJ2-4	ASSVNSGGKNIQY
TRBV4-1	TRBJ2-4	ASSQAGGRRRSKNIQY
TRBV6-1	TRBJ2-2	ASSRPPWNTGELF
TRBV4-2	TRBJ2-5	ASSYGGGRETQY
TRBV7-2	TRBJ1-4	ASSLDGGRNEKLF
TRBV4-1	TRBJ1-4	ASSQDTQGLEKLF
TRBV7-9	TRBJ1-2	ASSLSPTGNYGYT
TRBV6-5	TRBJ2-7	ASSSGYRALHNEQY
TRBV11-2	TRBJ2-2	ASSWIGSGRTNTGELF
TRBV15	TRBJ2-7	ATSRIGTGAPYEQY
TRBV18	TRBJ2-7	ASSPGPLQLLYEQY
TRBV6-6	TRBJ2-7	ASTQGRAYEQY
TRBV20-1	TRBJ1-5	SARDPGQPQH
TRBV15	TRBJ2-7	ATSRGRGELGEQY
TRBV20-1	TRBJ1-1	SANPQGKNTEAF
TRBV9	TRBJ2-1	ASSVTPGPLGNEQF
TRBV4-1	TRBJ2-7	ASSQRERFSYEQY
TRBV25-1	TRBJ2-5	ASSTSGAYQETQY
TRBV20-1	TRBJ1-1	SASVGSTEAF
TRBV10-3	TRBJ2-3	AISERDRATDTQY
TRBV29-1	TRBJ2-7	SGVTWTPYEQY
TRBV7-2	TRBJ2-5	ASSLPFQETQY
TRBV5-1	TRBJ2-5	ASSLESSGGKETQY
TRBV5-6	TRBJ2-5	ASSLGQGAGGETQY